The source of this T cell receptor beta chain is a study of T cell responses to AZD1222 COVID-19 vaccine. Study observations and caveats: Seropositive status at baseline applied to only five to seven AZD1222 recipients. Donors skewed white British and female; clonal diversity was possibly underestimated.

TCRdb keeps only in-frame clones here, not all; method: immunoSEQ multiplex PCR. Of 80,000 or so clones in the sample, more than 85% were seen once. Analyses pooled second doses at about 4 or about 12 weeks. As concerns this clone: Its antigen is undetermined.

CDR1 is SGDLS, CDR2 YYNGEE, per germline. Trimming at V came to 3 bases and at J to 3 bases, leaving 8 bases not matched to a gene. The CDR3 sequence is 15 residues long. The TCR originated in an adult who received the AZD1222 COVID-19 vaccine. The sample in question was peripheral blood, obtained 28 days after the second AZD1222 dose. This sequence joins TRBV9 and TRBJ2-7; 8 bases fit TRBD1. CDR3 bases: TGTGCCAGCAGCGGAAGCAGGGGGCAGATCTACGAGCAGTACTTC. It specifies CASSGSRGQIYEQYF.